Presented here are 15 T cell receptor beta chains from one specimen sequenced in a study of T cell repertoires in cytomegalovirus infection. These receptors' antigens are unknown. A single record per CDR3 protein comes from TCRdb applying MiXCR to the reads. The sample shows a few hundred thousand distinct CDR3 sequences, 25% to 35% of them seen only once. The specimen was cultured PBMCs, collected from culture after CMV antigen stimulation. The receptors shown here come from a human donor in good health (CMV status not recorded). Some clones in this sample may be carry-over from other donors' samples.

In this sample, this clonotype turned up a few times. The chain couples TRBV20-1 to TRBJ1-5; the D gene is possibly TRBD1 (5 bases). Looked up from germline, CDR1 is DFQATT and CDR2 is SNEGSKA (reference sequence). There are 13 residues in the CDR3. V lost 3 bases and J 3 bases, leaving 9 bases between the germline ends. This CDR3 reads CSASLGVNQPQHF. The CDR3 nucleotides read TGCAGTGCTAGTTTGGGGGTCAATCAGCCCCAGCATTTT.

The rearrangement uses TRBV27 and TRBJ2-7, with 10 bases that match TRBD2. CDR3 length: 14 amino acids. Per the germline V gene, CDR1 is MNHEY and CDR2 is SMNVEV (reference sequence). With V trimmed by 4 bases and J by 4 bases, 4 bases remained unmatched. Here the CDR3 DNA reads TGTGCCAGCAGTTCGGGACTAGCGAAATACGAGCAGTACTTC. Amino acid sequence: CASSSGLAKYEQYF.

This chain links TRBV27 with TRBJ2-5; D is possibly TRBD2 (7 bases). Trimming removed 2 bases from V and 5 bases from J, with 18 bases in between. The CDR3 spans 16 residues. CDR1 MNHEY and CDR2 SMNVEV come from the germline V gene (reference sequence). The CDR3 sequence: CASSLGGATTWETQYF. CDR3 sequence (DNA): TGTGCCAGCAGTTTAGGGGGGGCCACGACATGGGAGACCCAGTACTTC.

The CDR3: CAISEDSGNTIYF. As DNA, the CDR3 is TGTGCCATCAGCGAAGACTCTGGAAACACCATATATTTT. The chain uses TRBV10-3 and TRBJ1-3; D remains unclear. Between the trimmed V and J ends, which lost 6 bases and 0 bases, there was a span of 6 bases. Germline assignment: CDR1 ENHRY and CDR2 SYGVKD. CDR3 length: 13 amino acids.

In this sample, this clonotype turned up many times. This chain's CDR3 is CASSNYYEQYF. CDR3 sequence (DNA): TGTGCCAGCAGCAACTACTACGAGCAGTACTTC. The chain is built from TRBV28 and TRBJ2-7; no clear D. The V end lost 6 bases, the J end lost 3 bases, and 6 bases lay between the germline ends. The CDR3 length is 11 residues. Germline V lookup: CDR1 MDHEN, CDR2 SYDVKM.

This clonotype was counted a single time. The junction departs from the called germline gene at one end, perhaps through a read error. The genes are TRBV28 and TRBJ1-2; D is ambiguous. The CDR3 has 15 amino acids. Germline assignment: CDR1 MDHEN and CDR2 SYDVKM. CDR3 in DNA: TGTACCAGCAGTTTAGCGCTTCGGTCCTCGGACGGCTACACCTTC. Translating gives CTSSLALRSSDGYTF.

The CDR3 DNA sequence: TGTGCCAGCAGTGACCGGGCCTTTCGAGCCCAGCATTTT. Translated: CASSDRAFRAQHF. The chain carries TRBV12-3 or TRBV12-4 and TRBJ1-5; D uncertain. This CDR3 contains 13 residues. Between the trimmed V and J ends, which lost 5 bases and 11 bases, there was a span of 16 bases.

The sample holds many counts of this clonotype. This chain uses TRBV5-1 with TRBJ1-2; possibly TRBD1 for D (6 bases). The germline V gene has CDR1 SGHRS and CDR2 YFSETQ. Between the trimmed V and J ends, which lost 0 bases and 4 bases, there was a span of 13 bases. The CDR3 spans 15 residues. This CDR3 reads CASSLDPGAGYGYTF. The CDR3 bases are TGCGCCAGCAGCTTGGATCCGGGGGCGGGCTATGGCTACACCTTC.

The V gene is TRBV7-6, the J gene TRBJ2-2, with D perhaps TRBD1 or TRBD2 (5 bases each). The CDR3 is 17 residues long. Trimming took off 3 bases at V and 4 bases at J, with 18 bases between the two ends. CDR1 and CDR2 from the germline V gene are SGHVS and FNYEAQ. The CDR3 spells CASSFLWGSSSTGELFF. In DNA, the CDR3 is TGTGCCAGCAGCTTCTTATGGGGGTCTAGTAGCACCGGGGAGCTGTTTTTT.

This clonotype was seen at least ten times. J is TRBJ2-1 and V is TRBV28; D unclear. The CDR3 totals 14 residues. Trimming pared 3 bases from V and 0 bases from J, leaving 6 bases between. The germline V gene has CDR1 MDHEN and CDR2 SYDVKM. In nucleotides, the CDR3 is TGTGCCAGCAGTTTGAGGAGCTCCTACAATGAGCAGTTCTTC. Translation gives CASSLRSSYNEQFF.

This chain uses TRBV10-1 with TRBJ2-1; 9 bases align to TRBD1. The CDR3 is made up of 15 amino acids. V was clipped by 1 base and J by 9 bases; unmatched bases: 7. Germline values: CDR1 WNHNN, CDR2 SYGVQD (reference sequence). The CDR3 loop is CASSEWTGVRGEQFF. CDR3 DNA: TGCGCCAGCAGTGAGTGGACAGGGGTTCGGGGTGAGCAGTTCTTC.

A few counts support this clonotype. The genes are TRBV19 and TRBJ1-2; no firm D call. V lost 5 bases to trimming and J lost 2 bases, with 12 bases between them. The CDR3 consists of 14 residues. Per the germline V gene, CDR1 is LNHDA and CDR2 is SQIVND (reference sequence). The CDR3 DNA is TGTGCCAGTAGTTTGACGAGAGGGAACTATGGCTACACCTTC. It codes for CASSLTRGNYGYTF.

Ten or more counts support this clonotype. The chain has TRBV7-8 and TRBJ1-3; 8 bases match TRBD1. The CDR3 runs 16 residues. Germline values: CDR1 SGHVS, CDR2 FQNEAQ. V lost 4 bases, J lost 0 bases, and 5 bases stayed unmatched. The chain's CDR3 is CASSSRQGYSGNTIYF. CDR3 nucleotide sequence: TGTGCCAGCAGCTCTCGACAGGGGTACTCTGGAAACACCATATATTTT.

The chain couples TRBV7-2 to TRBJ2-7, with D hard to call. The V gene lost 5 bases and the J gene lost 6 bases, with 8 bases spanning the gap. The CDR3 is 11 amino acids. Germline V gene data show CDR1 as SGHTA and CDR2 as FQGNSA. CDR3 amino acids: CASSRVIEQYF. DNA for the CDR3: TGTGCCAGCAGCCGGGTCATCGAGCAGTACTTC.

The chain is built from TRBV6-6 and TRBJ1-2; D is ambiguous. The CDR3 is made up of 13 amino acids. V shed 2 bases and J shed 4 bases, with 8 bases lying between them. CDR1 is MNHNY, CDR2 SVGAGI, per germline (reference sequence). The CDR3 loop is CASSYRVSYGYTF. The CDR3, as DNA: TGTGCCAGCAGTTACAGGGTCAGCTATGGCTACACCTTC.